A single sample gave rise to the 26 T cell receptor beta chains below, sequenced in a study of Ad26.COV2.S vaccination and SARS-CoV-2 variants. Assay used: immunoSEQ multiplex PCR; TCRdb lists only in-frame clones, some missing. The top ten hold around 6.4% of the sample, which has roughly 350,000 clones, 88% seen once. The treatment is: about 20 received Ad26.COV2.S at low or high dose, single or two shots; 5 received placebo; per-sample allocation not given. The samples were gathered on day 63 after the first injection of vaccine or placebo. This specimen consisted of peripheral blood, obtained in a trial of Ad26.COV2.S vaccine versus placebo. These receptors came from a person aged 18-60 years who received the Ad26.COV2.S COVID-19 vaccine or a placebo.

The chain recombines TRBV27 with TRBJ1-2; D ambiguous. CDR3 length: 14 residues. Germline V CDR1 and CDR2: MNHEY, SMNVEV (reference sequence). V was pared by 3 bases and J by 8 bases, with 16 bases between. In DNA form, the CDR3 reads TGTGCCAGCAGTTTCTCAGATGCGGGGTCCGGCTACACCTTC. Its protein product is CASSFSDAGSGYTF.

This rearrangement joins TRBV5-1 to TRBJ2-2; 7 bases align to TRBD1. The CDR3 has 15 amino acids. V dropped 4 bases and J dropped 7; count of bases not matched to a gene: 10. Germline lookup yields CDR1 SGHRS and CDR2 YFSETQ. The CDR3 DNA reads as TGCGCCAGCAGCCTGGGAACAGGGGTGAACGGGGAGCTGTTTTTT. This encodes CASSLGTGVNGELFF.

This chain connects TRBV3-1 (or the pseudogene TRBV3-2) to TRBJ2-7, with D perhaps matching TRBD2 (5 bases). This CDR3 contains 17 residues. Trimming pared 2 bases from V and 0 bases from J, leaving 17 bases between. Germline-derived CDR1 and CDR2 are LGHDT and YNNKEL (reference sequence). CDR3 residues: CASSQRRVELSSYEQYF. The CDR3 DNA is TGTGCCAGCAGCCAAAGGCGGGTAGAACTAAGCTCCTACGAGCAGTACTTC.

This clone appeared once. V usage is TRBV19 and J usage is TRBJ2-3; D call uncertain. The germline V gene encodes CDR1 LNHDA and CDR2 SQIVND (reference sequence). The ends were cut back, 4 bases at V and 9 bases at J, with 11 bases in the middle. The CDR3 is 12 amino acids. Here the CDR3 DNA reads TGTGCCAGTAGTAGCCTTAAAAGGACGCAGTATTTT. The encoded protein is CASSSLKRTQYF.

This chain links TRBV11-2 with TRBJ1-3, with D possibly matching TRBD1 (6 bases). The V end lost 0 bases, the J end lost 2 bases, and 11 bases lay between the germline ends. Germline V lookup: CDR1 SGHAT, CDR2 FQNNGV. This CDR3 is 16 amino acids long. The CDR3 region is CASSLEFSGAGNTIYF. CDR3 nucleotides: TGTGCCAGCAGCTTAGAGTTTTCAGGGGCTGGAAACACCATATATTTT.

CDR3 nucleotide sequence: TGTGCCAGCAGCTTAAACGCGGGACCAGGGGGACAAGAGACCCAGTACTTC. As protein: CASSLNAGPGGQETQYF. The chain couples TRBV7-3 to TRBJ2-5; D perhaps matches TRBD1 (7 bases). V gave up 1 base and J gave up 2 bases, with 17 bases separating them. The CDR3 loop spans 17 amino acids. Germline loops: CDR1 SGHTA, CDR2 FQGTGA.

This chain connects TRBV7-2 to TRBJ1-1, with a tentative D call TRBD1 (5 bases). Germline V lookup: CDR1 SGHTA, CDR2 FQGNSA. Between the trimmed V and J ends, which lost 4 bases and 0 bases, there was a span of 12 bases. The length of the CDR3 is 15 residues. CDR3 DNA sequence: TGTGCCAGCAGCTGGGACGGAGTAATGAACACTGAAGCTTTCTTT. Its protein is CASSWDGVMNTEAFF.

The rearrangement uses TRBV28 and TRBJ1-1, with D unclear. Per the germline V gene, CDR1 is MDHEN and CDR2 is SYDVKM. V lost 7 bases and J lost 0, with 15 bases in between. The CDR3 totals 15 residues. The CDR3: CASKLGWIMNTEAFF. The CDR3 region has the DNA TGTGCCAGCAAATTGGGTTGGATCATGAACACTGAAGCTTTCTTT.

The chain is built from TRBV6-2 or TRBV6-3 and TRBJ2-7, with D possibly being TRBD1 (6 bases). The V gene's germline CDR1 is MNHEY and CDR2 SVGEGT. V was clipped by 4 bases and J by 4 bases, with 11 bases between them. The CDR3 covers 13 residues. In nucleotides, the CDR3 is TGTGCCAGCAGTTTGACAGGTTTTTACGAGCAGTACTTC. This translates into CASSLTGFYEQYF.

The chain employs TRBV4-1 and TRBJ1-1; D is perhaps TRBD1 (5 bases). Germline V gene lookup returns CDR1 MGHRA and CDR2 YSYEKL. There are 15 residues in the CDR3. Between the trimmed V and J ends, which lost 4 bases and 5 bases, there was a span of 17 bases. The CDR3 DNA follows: TGCGCCAGCAGCCGGAGGGTCGGGGAGGGGACTGAAGCTTTCTTT. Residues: CASSRRVGEGTEAFF.

CDR3 sequence reads: CASSELLAGAYEQYF. The CDR3 coding sequence is TGTGCCAGTAGTGAGCTCCTAGCGGGGGCCTACGAGCAGTACTTC. The chain joins TRBV19 to TRBJ2-7; 10 bases map to TRBD2. V shed 5 bases, J shed 2 bases, and the junction held 6 bases outside the gene matches. CDR1 is LNHDA, CDR2 SQIVND, per germline (reference sequence). This CDR3 comprises 15 residues.

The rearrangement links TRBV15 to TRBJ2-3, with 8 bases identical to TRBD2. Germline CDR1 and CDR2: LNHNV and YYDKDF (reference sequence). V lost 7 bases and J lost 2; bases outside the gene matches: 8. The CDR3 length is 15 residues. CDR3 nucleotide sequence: TGTGCCACCACCTCGGGACTAGTAAACACAGATACGCAGTATTTT. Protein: CATTSGLVNTDTQYF.

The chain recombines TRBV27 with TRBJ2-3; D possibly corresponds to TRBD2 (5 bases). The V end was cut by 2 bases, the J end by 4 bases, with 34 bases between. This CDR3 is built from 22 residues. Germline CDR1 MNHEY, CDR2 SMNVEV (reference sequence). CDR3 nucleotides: TGTGCCAGCAGTTTAAACCCGATTACTAGGATATCTTGGGCCTCCTCCCCAGATACGCAGTATTTT. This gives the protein CASSLNPITRISWASSPDTQYF.

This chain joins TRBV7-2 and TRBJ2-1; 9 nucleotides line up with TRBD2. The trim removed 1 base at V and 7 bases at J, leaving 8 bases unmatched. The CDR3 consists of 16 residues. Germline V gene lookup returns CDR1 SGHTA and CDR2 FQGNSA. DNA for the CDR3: TGTGCCAGCAGCTTAGTCGGCGGGAGGGCCGGGAATGAGCAGTTCTTC. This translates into CASSLVGGRAGNEQFF.

CDR3 in DNA: TGTGCCAGCAGTCATGCAACTAATGAAAAACTGTTTTTT. This codes for CASSHATNEKLFF. The V gene is TRBV28, the J gene TRBJ1-4; D gene uncertain. Germline-derived CDR1 and CDR2 are MDHEN and SYDVKM. The CDR3 extends over 13 amino acids. The V gene lost 5 bases and the J gene lost 0 bases, with 4 bases spanning the gap.

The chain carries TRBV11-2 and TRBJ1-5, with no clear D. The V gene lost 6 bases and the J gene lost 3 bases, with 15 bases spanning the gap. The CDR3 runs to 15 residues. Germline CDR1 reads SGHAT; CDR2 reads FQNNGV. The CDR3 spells CASSSAGKVNQPQHF. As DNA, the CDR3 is TGTGCCAGCAGTTCGGCCGGCAAGGTCAATCAGCCCCAGCATTTT.

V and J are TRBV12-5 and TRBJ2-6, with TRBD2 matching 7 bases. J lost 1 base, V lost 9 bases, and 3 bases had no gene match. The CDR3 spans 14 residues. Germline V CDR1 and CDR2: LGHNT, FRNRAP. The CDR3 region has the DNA TGTGCTAGCTCGCGGGGGTCTGGGGCCAACGTCCTGACTTTC. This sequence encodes CASSRGSGANVLTF.

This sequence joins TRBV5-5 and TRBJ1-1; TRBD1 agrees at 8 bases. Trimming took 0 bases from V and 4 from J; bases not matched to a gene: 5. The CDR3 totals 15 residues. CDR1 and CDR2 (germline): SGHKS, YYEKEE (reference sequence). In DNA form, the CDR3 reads TGTGCCAGCAGCTTGGGGACAGGGTCAGGCACTGAAGCTTTCTTT. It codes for CASSLGTGSGTEAFF.

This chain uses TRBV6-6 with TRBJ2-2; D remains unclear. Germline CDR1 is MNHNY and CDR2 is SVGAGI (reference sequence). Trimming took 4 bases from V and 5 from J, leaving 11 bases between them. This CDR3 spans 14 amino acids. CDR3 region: CASSSLHMTGELFF. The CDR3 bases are TGTGCCAGCAGTTCCCTACATATGACCGGGGAGCTGTTTTTT.

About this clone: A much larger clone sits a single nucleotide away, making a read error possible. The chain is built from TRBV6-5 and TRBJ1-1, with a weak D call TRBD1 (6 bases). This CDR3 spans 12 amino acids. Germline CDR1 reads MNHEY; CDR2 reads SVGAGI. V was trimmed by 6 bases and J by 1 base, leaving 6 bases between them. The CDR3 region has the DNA TGTGCCAGCAGGACAGGGAACACTGAAGCTTTCTTT. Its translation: CASRTGNTEAFF.

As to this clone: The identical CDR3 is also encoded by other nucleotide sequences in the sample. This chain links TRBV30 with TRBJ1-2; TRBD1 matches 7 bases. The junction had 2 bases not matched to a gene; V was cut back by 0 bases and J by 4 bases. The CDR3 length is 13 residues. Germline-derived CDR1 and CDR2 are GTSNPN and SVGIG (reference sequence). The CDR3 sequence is CAWSVQGPYGYTF. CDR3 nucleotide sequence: TGTGCCTGGAGTGTACAGGGGCCCTATGGCTACACCTTC.

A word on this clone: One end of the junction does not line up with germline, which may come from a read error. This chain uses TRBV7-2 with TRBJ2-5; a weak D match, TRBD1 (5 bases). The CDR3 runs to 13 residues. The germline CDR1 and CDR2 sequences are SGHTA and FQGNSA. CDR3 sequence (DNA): TGTGCCAGCAGCTTAGGACAGCAAGGGACCCAGTACTTC. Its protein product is CASSLGQQGTQYF.

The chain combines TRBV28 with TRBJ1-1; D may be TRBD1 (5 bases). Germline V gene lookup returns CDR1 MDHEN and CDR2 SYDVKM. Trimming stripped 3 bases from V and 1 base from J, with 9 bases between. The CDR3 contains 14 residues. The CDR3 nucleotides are TGTGCCAGCAGTTTGCGAGGGGCGAACACTGAAGCTTTCTTT. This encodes CASSLRGANTEAFF.

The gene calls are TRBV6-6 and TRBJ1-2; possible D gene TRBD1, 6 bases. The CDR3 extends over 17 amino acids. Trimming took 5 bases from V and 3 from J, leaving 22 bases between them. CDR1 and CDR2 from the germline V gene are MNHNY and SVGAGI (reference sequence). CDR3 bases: TGTGCCAGCAGTCCCCCGGGGGGCGCGGGGGTCGACTATGGCTACACCTTC. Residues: CASSPPGGAGVDYGYTF.

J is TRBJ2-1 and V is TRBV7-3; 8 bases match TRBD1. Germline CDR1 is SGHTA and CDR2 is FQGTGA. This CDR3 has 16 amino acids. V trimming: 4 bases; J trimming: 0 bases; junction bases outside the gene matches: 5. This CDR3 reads CASSSHRGSSYNEQFF. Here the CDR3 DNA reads TGTGCCAGCAGCTCCCACAGGGGGAGCTCCTACAATGAGCAGTTCTTC.

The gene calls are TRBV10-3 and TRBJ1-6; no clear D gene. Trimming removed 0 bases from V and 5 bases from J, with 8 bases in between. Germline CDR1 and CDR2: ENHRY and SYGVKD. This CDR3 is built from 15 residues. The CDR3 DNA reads TGTGCCATCAGTGAGTCCCGGAGTGATAATTCACCCCTCCACTTT. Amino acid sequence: CAISESRSDNSPLHF.